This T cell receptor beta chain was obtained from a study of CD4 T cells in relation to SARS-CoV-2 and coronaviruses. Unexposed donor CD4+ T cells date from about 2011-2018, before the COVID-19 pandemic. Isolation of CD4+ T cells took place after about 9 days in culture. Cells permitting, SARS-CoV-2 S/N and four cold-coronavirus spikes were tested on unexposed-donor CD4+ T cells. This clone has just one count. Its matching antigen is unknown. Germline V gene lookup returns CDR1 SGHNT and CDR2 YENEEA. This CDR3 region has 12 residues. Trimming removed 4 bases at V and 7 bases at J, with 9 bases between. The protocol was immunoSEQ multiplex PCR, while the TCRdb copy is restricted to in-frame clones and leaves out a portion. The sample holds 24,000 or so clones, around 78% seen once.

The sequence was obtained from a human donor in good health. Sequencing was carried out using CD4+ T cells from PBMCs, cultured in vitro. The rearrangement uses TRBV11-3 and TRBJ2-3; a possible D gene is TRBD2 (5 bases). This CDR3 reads CASSSAGNTQYF. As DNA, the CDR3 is TGTGCCAGCAGCTCTGCCGGGAATACGCAGTATTTT. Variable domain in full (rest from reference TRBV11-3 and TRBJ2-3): EAGVVQSPRYKIIEKKQPVAFWCNPISGHNTLYWYLQNLGQGPELLIRYENEEAVDDSQLPKDRFSAERLKGVDSTLKIQPAELGDSAVYLCASSSAGNTQYFGPGTRLTVL.